These 24 T cell receptor beta chains share one sample of origin, sequenced in a study of blood T cell repertoires in COVID-19 (TCRdb year 2020). The protocol used for the library was the immunoSEQ multiplex PCR assay. In TCRdb, the immuneACCESS table is reduced to in-frame sequences with V and J assigned. These tables do not hold every clone; where another copy was compared, an unresolved V gene accounts for under half, and the others remain unexplained. The sample table lists about 320,000 clones, about 85% of them with a count of one. The ten largest account for approximately 5.4% of the sample. Sequencing used PBMCs or T cells enriched from blood (not recorded which). The receptor source for this set is a woman in her twenties or thirties who had recovered from COVID-19.

The gene calls are TRBV2 and TRBJ1-4; D may be TRBD1 (5 bases). The CDR3 runs to 16 residues. V was shortened by 6 bases and J by 2 bases, with 16 bases between the two germline ends. CDR1 and CDR2 (germline): SNHLY, FYNNEI. The DNA for the CDR3 is TGTGCCAGCAGCCCAGCCATTCGGGGGACTAATGAAAAACTGTTTTTT. This sequence encodes CASSPAIRGTNEKLFF.

The chain combines TRBV2 with TRBJ1-2; TRBD1 matches 10 bases. Germline loops: CDR1 SNHLY, CDR2 FYNNEI. The CDR3 sequence is 14 residues long. The J segment lost 6 bases and the V segment lost 7 bases, leaving 8 bases of the junction unmatched. CDR3 region: CASMGQGFVDGYTF. The DNA for the CDR3 is TGTGCCAGCATGGGACAGGGGTTCGTTGATGGCTACACCTTC. The full variable domain, in which reference TRBV2 and TRBJ1-2 provide the parts outside the CDR3, is EPEVTQTPSHQVTQMGQEVILRCVPISNHLYFYWYRQILGQKVEFLVSFYNNEISEKSEIFDDQFSVERPDGSNFTLKIRSTKLEDSAMYFCASMGQGFVDGYTFGSGTRLTVV.

The rearrangement joins TRBV7-8 to TRBJ1-5; 7 positions match TRBD1. Germline V CDR1 and CDR2: SGHVS, FQNEAQ. Trimming took 6 bases from V and 2 from J; bases not matched to a gene: 4. This CDR3 comprises 14 residues. The DNA for the CDR3 is TGTGCCAGCAGACAGACAGGGCGCAATCAGCCCCAGCATTTT. Translated: CASRQTGRNQPQHF.

The chain joins TRBV5-1 to TRBJ1-4; D might be TRBD1 (6 bases). The CDR3 is 13 residues long. CDR1 is SGHRS, CDR2 YFSETQ, per germline. The V end was cut by 4 bases, the J end by 8 bases, with 12 bases between. DNA for the CDR3: TGCGCCAGCAGCATAGGACAGCGAGAAAAACTGTTTTTT. It is translated as CASSIGQREKLFF. The full variable domain, with the rest looked up from reference TRBV5-1 and TRBJ1-4, is KAGVTQTPRYLIKTRGQQVTLSCSPISGHRSVSWYQQTPGQGLQFLFEYFSETQRNKGNFPGRFSGRQFSNSRSEMNVSTLELGDSALYLCASSIGQREKLFFGSGTQLSVL.

The V call is TRBV7-3, the J call TRBJ2-2, with TRBD2 as a possible D gene (5 bases). CDR1 is SGHTA, CDR2 FQGTGA, per germline. This CDR3 contains 15 residues. Between the trimmed V and J ends, which lost 0 bases and 7 bases, there was a span of 12 bases. The CDR3 sequence is CASSLTRGLGGELFF. The CDR3 coding sequence is TGTGCCAGCAGCTTAACCCGGGGATTGGGCGGGGAGCTGTTTTTT. The whole variable domain, filled in from reference TRBV7-3 and TRBJ2-2, reads GAGVSQTPSNKVTEKGKYVELRCDPISGHTALYWYRQSLGQGPEFLIYFQGTGAADDSGLPNDRFFAVRPEGSVSTLKIQRTERGDSAVYLCASSLTRGLGGELFFGEGSRLTVL.

V is TRBV7-3 and J is TRBJ2-1; D possibly corresponds to TRBD2 (6 bases). Germline CDR1 reads SGHTA; CDR2 reads FQGTGA. This CDR3 has 20 amino acids. V lost 1 base to trimming and J lost 0 bases, with 22 bases between them. This chain's CDR3 is CASSLISGGVSPTSYNEQFF. DNA of the CDR3: TGTGCCAGCAGCTTAATTTCGGGCGGGGTGTCCCCAACCTCCTACAATGAGCAGTTCTTC.

Remarks on this clone: The identical CDR3 is also encoded by other nucleotide sequences in the sample. CDR3 sequence: CASSQDTGNQPQHF. CDR3 sequence (DNA): TGTGCCAGCAGCCAAGATACGGGGAATCAGCCCCAGCATTTT. The rearrangement uses TRBV3-1 (or the pseudogene TRBV3-2) and TRBJ1-5; no firm D call. CDR3 size: 14 residues. Trimming shortened V by 0 bases and J by 4 bases, and 7 bases separated the two germline ends. Germline V gene lookup returns CDR1 LGHDT and CDR2 YNNKEL (reference sequence).

The CDR3 spells CASSLGRGSTEAFF. In DNA, the CDR3 is TGTGCCAGCAGCTTAGGCCGGGGGAGCACTGAAGCTTTCTTT. This sequence joins TRBV7-2 and TRBJ1-1; D might be TRBD1 (5 bases). The CDR3 totals 14 residues. Germline loops: CDR1 SGHTA, CDR2 FQGNSA. V gave up 1 base and J gave up 4 bases, with 10 bases separating them.

The chain carries TRBV4-2 and TRBJ1-3, with D perhaps TRBD1 (6 bases). Germline loops: CDR1 LGHNA, CDR2 YNFKEQ. Deletions cut 0 bases from V and 4 bases from J, with 16 bases between. This CDR3 comprises 17 residues. In DNA, the CDR3 is TGTGCCAGCAGCCAAGATTTCGGGGGGCGCCGAGGAAACACCATATATTTT. Amino acid sequence: CASSQDFGGRRGNTIYF.

In this sample, this clone turned up once. The chain carries TRBV6-5 and TRBJ2-2, with 9 bases matching TRBD2. The CDR3 has 14 residues. The germline CDR1 and CDR2 sequences are MNHEY and SVGAGI. The J segment lost 6 bases and the V segment lost 7 bases, leaving 6 bases of the junction unmatched. CDR3 DNA sequence: TGTGCCAGCATGGCGGGACTAGCCTCCGGGGAGCTGTTTTTT. This translates into CASMAGLASGELFF.

The V call is TRBV29-1, the J call TRBJ1-5; weak D call: TRBD1 (5 bases). The CDR3 has 13 amino acids. Germline V lookup: CDR1 SQVTM, CDR2 ANQGSEA. Trimming took 6 bases from V and 3 from J, leaving 12 bases between them. Here the CDR3 reads CSVADSLNQPQHF. CDR3 nucleotides: TGCAGCGTCGCTGACAGTCTCAATCAGCCCCAGCATTTT. The full variable domain, with the rest looked up from reference TRBV29-1 and TRBJ1-5, is SAVISQKPSRDICQRGTSLTIQCQVDSQVTMMFWYRQQPGQSLTLIATANQGSEATYESGFVIDKFPISRPNLTFSTLTVSNMSPEDSSIYLCSVADSLNQPQHFGDGTRLSIL.

The V call is TRBV27, the J call TRBJ1-2; no reliable D call. Germline lookup yields CDR1 MNHEY and CDR2 SMNVEV (reference sequence). CDR3 size: 12 residues. Trimming removed 6 bases at V and 6 bases at J, with 11 bases between. The CDR3 protein is CASRTSGNGYTF. The CDR3 nucleotides are TGTGCCAGCAGAACCTCGGGGAATGGCTACACCTTC.

A note on this clone: Other DNA sequences in this sample translate to the same CDR3. This chain joins TRBV7-2 and TRBJ2-3, with 11 bases lining up with TRBD2. The CDR3 loop spans 14 amino acids. Germline CDR1 and CDR2: SGHTA and FQGNSA. With 3 bases clipped from V and 4 bases from J, the junction kept 0 bases outside the gene matches. CDR3 amino acids: CASSFSGGADTQYF. In DNA, the CDR3 is TGTGCCAGCAGCTTTAGCGGGGGGGCAGATACGCAGTATTTT. The whole variable domain, filled in from reference TRBV7-2 and TRBJ2-3, reads GAGVSQSPSNKVTEKGKDVELRCDPISGHTALYWYRQSLGQGLEFLIYFQGNSAPDKSGLPSDRFSAERTGGSVSTLTIQRTQQEDSAVYLCASSFSGGADTQYFGPGTRLTVL.

The rearrangement joins TRBV5-1 to TRBJ1-5; D gene uncertain. V lost 1 base and J 5 bases, leaving 7 bases between the germline ends. CDR1 SGHRS and CDR2 YFSETQ come from the germline V gene. This CDR3 contains 13 residues. CDR3 DNA sequence: TGCGCCAGCAGCTTGAGGGAGGATCAGCCCCAGCATTTT. This gives the protein CASSLREDQPQHF.

The rearrangement joins TRBV5-1 to TRBJ2-7; 8 bases fit TRBD2. With 4 bases clipped from V and 7 bases from J, the junction kept 13 bases outside the gene matches. Germline V gene lookup returns CDR1 SGHRS and CDR2 YFSETQ. The CDR3 spans 15 residues. As DNA, the CDR3 is TGCGCCAGCAGCCTGGCTAGCGGGTCCGTTTTGGAGCAGTACTTC. Amino acid sequence: CASSLASGSVLEQYF.

This chain uses TRBV14 with TRBJ2-5, with 14 bases lining up with TRBD2. This CDR3 is built from 17 residues. The trim removed 4 bases at V and 5 bases at J, leaving 9 bases unmatched. Per the germline V gene, CDR1 is SGHDN and CDR2 is FVKESK. The CDR3 DNA reads as TGTGCCAGCAGCCGCCCGACTAGCGGGGGGGCCGGGGAGACCCAGTACTTC. The encoded protein is CASSRPTSGGAGETQYF.

The chain employs TRBV15 and TRBJ2-7; TRBD2 is a possible D gene (6 bases). Germline V lookup: CDR1 LNHNV, CDR2 YYDKDF (reference sequence). V gave up 0 bases and J gave up 3 bases, with 12 bases separating them. The CDR3 is made up of 15 amino acids. The CDR3 DNA sequence: TGTGCCACCAGCAGAGATCCGGGGGTGAGCTACGAGCAGTACTTC. It yields the protein CATSRDPGVSYEQYF. Supplemented by reference TRBV15 and TRBJ2-7, the full variable domain reads DAMVIQNPRYQVTQFGKPVTLSCSQTLNHNVMYWYQQKSSQAPKLLFHYYDKDFNNEADTPDNFQSRRPNTSFCFLDIRSPGLGDTAMYLCATSRDPGVSYEQYFGPGTRLTVT.

V gene TRBV7-8 combines with J gene TRBJ1-1; D perhaps matches TRBD1 (5 bases). Deletions cut 1 base from V and 4 bases from J, with 13 bases between. This CDR3 is 15 amino acids long. The germline V gene encodes CDR1 SGHVS and CDR2 FQNEAQ. The CDR3 loop is CASSLVGRVGTEAFF. The CDR3 nucleotides are TGTGCCAGCAGCTTAGTAGGCAGGGTCGGCACTGAAGCTTTCTTT.

The rearrangement links TRBV5-4 to TRBJ2-2; D not resolved. The CDR3 has 16 residues. V lost 4 bases and J lost 2, with 15 bases in between. Germline V gene sequence: CDR1 SGHNT, CDR2 YYREEE (reference sequence). The CDR3 spells CASSLGLPGNTGELFF. The CDR3 DNA reads TGTGCCAGCAGCCTTGGCCTGCCGGGTAACACCGGGGAGCTGTTTTTT.

The rearrangement joins TRBV5-1 to TRBJ1-6; D gene uncertain. This CDR3 has 13 residues. Germline CDR1 is SGHRS and CDR2 is YFSETQ. The V gene lost 0 bases and the J gene lost 10 bases, with 8 bases spanning the gap. DNA for the CDR3: TGCGCCAGCAGCTTGGACAGCGGCTCACCCCTCCACTTT. Encoded protein: CASSLDSGSPLHF.

This clone occurred once. This sequence joins TRBV30 and TRBJ1-5, with D hard to call. CDR1 is GTSNPN, CDR2 SVGIG, per germline (reference sequence). There are 14 residues in the CDR3. Trimming removed 2 bases at V and 1 base at J, with 9 bases between. CDR3 nucleotides: TGTGCCTGGAGTCGGGGTCCCAGCAATCAGCCCCAGCATTTT. Residues: CAWSRGPSNQPQHF.

The gene calls are TRBV10-3 and TRBJ1-1; D gene unclear. Trimming took 0 bases from V and 10 from J, leaving 15 bases between them. Germline assignment: CDR1 ENHRY and CDR2 SYGVKD. The CDR3 is 14 residues long. The CDR3 nucleotides read TGTGCCATCAGTGAGTCCGGCACTACCCTAGGAGCTTTCTTT. Translating gives CAISESGTTLGAFF.

The rearrangement uses TRBV3-1 (or the pseudogene TRBV3-2) and TRBJ1-1; 9 bases agree with TRBD1. The CDR3 sequence is 17 residues long. Germline CDR1 is LGHDT and CDR2 is YNNKEL (reference sequence). The V gene end was trimmed by 7 bases and the J gene end by 3 bases; junction bases not matched to a gene: 15. CDR3 DNA sequence: TGTGCCAGCACCTCCTGGACAGGGGCCCGCGTGGACACTGAAGCTTTCTTT. Translation: CASTSWTGARVDTEAFF.

The chain employs TRBV7-6 and TRBJ2-2; TRBD1 matches at 8 bases. The CDR3 spans 16 residues. The junction had 9 bases not matched to a gene; V was cut back by 3 bases and J by 6 bases. Germline V CDR1 and CDR2: SGHVS, FNYEAQ. CDR3 loop: CASSFSGQAVAGELFF. CDR3 bases: TGTGCCAGCAGCTTTTCGGGACAGGCAGTCGCCGGGGAGCTGTTTTTT.